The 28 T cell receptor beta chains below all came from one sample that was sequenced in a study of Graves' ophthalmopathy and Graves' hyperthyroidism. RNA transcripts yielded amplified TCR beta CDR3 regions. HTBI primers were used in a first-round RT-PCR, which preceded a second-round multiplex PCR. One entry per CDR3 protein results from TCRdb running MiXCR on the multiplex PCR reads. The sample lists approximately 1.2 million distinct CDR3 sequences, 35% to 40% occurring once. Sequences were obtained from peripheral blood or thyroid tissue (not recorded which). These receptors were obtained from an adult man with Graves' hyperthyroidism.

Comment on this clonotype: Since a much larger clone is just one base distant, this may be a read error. The DNA for the CDR3 is TGTGCCAGCAGCCCCGGGACCGAAAGTTATGGCTACACCTTC. It translates to CASSPGTESYGYTF. This rearrangement joins TRBV7-2 to TRBJ1-2, with TRBD1 as a possible D gene (5 bases). The CDR3 loop spans 14 amino acids. Germline CDR1 reads SGHTA; CDR2 reads FQGNSA. Trimming left V 5 bases short and J 5 bases short, with 15 bases between.

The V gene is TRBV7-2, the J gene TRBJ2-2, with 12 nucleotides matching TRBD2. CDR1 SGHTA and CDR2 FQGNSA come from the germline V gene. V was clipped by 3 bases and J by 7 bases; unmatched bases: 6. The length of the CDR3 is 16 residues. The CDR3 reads CASSLGTSGFIGELFF. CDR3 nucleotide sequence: TGTGCCAGCAGCTTGGGGACTAGCGGGTTTATCGGGGAGCTGTTTTTT.

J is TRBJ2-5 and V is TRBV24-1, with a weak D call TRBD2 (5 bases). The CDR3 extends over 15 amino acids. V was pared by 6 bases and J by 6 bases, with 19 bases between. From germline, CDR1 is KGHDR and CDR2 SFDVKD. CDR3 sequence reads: CATSRGSYNEQTQYF. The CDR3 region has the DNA TGTGCCACCAGTCGGGGTTCGTACAATGAGCAGACCCAGTACTTC.

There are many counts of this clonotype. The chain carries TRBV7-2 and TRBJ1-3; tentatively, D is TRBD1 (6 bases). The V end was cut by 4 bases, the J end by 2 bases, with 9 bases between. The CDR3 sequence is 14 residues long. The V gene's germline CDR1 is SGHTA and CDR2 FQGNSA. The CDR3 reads CASSSGEAGNTIYF. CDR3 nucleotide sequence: TGTGCCAGCAGCTCAGGGGAGGCTGGAAACACCATATATTTT.

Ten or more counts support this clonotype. The CDR3 loop reads CAISRETGYEQYF. In nucleotides, the CDR3 is TGTGCCATCAGCCGAGAGACAGGCTACGAGCAGTACTTC. V usage is TRBV10-3 and J usage is TRBJ2-7; TRBD1 is a possible D gene (6 bases). V lost 6 bases and J lost 3, with 12 bases in between. The CDR3 length is 13 residues. Germline V lookup: CDR1 ENHRY, CDR2 SYGVKD.

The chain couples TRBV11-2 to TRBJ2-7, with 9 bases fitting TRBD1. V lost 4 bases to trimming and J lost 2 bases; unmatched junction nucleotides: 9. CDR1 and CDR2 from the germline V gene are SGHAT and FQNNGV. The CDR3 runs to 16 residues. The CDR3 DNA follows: TGTGCCAGCAGCTGGTCAACCGGGGACAGGGCCTACGAGCAGTACTTC. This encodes CASSWSTGDRAYEQYF. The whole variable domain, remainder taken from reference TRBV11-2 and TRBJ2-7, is EAGVAQSPRYKIIEKRQSVAFWCNPISGHATLYWYQQILGQGPKLLIQFQNNGVVDDSQLPKDRFSAERLKGVDSTLKIQPAKLEDSAVYLCASSWSTGDRAYEQYFGPGTRLTVT.

The CDR3, as DNA: TGTGCCAGCAGCTTTCAAGGGGAGGACCTCTACGAGCAGTACTTC. The encoded protein is CASSFQGEDLYEQYF. The chain carries TRBV7-2 and TRBJ2-7, with D tentatively TRBD2 (6 bases). There are 15 residues in the CDR3. CDR1 SGHTA and CDR2 FQGNSA come from the germline V gene. Trimming removed 3 bases from V and 3 bases from J, with 15 bases in between.

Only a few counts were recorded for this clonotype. The chain's CDR3 is CSAFWDSNQPQHF. CDR3 in DNA: TGCAGTGCTTTTTGGGACAGCAATCAGCCCCAGCATTTT. V gene TRBV20-1 combines with J gene TRBJ1-5; the D gene is possibly TRBD1 (5 bases). Germline CDR1 is DFQATT and CDR2 is SNEGSKA (reference sequence). The CDR3 extends over 13 amino acids. With 5 bases removed from V and 1 base from J, the gap between germline ends came to 9 bases.

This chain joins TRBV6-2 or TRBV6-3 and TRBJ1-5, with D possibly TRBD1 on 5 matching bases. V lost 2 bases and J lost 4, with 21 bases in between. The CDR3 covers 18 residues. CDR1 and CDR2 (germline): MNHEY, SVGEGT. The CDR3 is CASSYESGHSRDNQPQHF. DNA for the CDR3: TGTGCCAGCAGTTACGAATCGGGGCATTCACGGGATAATCAGCCCCAGCATTTT.

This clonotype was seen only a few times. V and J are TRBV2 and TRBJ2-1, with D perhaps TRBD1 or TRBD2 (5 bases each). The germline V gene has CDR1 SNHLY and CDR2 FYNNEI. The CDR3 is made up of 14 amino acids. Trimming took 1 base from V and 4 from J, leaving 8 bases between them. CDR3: CASSEGGGYNEQFF. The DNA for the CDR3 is TGTGCCAGCAGTGAAGGTGGGGGTTACAATGAGCAGTTCTTC.

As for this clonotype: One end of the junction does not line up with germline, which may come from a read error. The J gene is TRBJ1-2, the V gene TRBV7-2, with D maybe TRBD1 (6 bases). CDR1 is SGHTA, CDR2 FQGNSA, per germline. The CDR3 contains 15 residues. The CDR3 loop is CAGSIPGVLYRGYTF. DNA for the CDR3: TGTGCCGGCAGCATTCCAGGGGTTCTCTATCGCGGCTACACCTTC.

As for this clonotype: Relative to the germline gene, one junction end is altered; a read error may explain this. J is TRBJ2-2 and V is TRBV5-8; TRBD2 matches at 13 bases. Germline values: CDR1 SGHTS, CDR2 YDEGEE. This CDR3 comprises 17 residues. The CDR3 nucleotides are TGCGCCAGCAGCCCAGGACTAGCGGGAGTCGACACCGGGGAGCTGTTTTTT. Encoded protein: CASSPGLAGVDTGELFF.

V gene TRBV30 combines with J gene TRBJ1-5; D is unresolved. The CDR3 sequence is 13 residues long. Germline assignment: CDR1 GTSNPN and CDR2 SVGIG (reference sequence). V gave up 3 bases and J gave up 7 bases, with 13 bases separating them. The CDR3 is CAWSRPDGQPQHF. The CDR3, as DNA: TGTGCCTGGAGCCGCCCGGACGGGCAGCCCCAGCATTTT.

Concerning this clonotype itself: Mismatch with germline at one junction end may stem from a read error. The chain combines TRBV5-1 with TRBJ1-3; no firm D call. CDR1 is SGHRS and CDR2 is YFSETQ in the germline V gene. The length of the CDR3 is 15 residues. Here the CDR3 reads CASGLENGSGNTIYF. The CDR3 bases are TGCGCCAGCGGCTTAGAGAACGGCTCTGGAAACACCATATATTTT.

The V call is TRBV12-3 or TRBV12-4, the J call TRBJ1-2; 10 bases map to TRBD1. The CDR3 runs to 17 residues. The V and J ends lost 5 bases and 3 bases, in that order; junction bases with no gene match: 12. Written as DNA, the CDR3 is TGTGCCAGCAGTGCCGGGACAGGGGACCCGGTCTACTATGGCTACACCTTC. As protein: CASSAGTGDPVYYGYTF.

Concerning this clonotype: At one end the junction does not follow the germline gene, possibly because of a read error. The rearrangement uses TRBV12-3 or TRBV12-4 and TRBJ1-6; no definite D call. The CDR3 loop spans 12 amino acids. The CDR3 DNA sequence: TGTGCCAGCAGATTAGGTGATTCACCCCTCCACTTT. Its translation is CASRLGDSPLHF.

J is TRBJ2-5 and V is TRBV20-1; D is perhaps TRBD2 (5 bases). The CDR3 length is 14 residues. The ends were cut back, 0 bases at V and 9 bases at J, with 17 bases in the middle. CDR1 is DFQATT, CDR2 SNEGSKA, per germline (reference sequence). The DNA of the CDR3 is TGCAGTGCTAGAGAAGTCGGGGTAGGGCAGCCCCAGTACTTC. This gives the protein CSAREVGVGQPQYF.

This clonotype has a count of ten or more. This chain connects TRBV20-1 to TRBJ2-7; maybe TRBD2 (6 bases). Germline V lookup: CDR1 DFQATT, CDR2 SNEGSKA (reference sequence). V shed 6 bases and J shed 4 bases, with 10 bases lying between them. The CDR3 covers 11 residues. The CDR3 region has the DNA TGCAGTGCACCAGGACTATACGAGCAGTACTTC. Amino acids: CSAPGLYEQYF.

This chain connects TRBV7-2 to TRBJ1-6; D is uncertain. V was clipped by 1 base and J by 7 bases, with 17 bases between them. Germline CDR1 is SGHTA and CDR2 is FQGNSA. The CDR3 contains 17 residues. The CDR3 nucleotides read TGTGCCAGCAGCTTAGGTGGCGGCCCCTACGAGAATTCACCCCTCCACTTT. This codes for CASSLGGGPYENSPLHF.

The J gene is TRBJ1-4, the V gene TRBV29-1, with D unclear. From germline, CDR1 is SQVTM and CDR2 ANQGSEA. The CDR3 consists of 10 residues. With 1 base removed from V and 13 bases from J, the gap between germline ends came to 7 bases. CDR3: CSVEGRGLFF. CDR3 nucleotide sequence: TGCAGCGTTGAAGGGCGGGGACTGTTTTTT.

CDR3: CASSQRQGAREQYF. CDR3 bases: TGCGCCAGCAGCCAACGACAGGGGGCTCGGGAGCAGTACTTC. This chain links TRBV4-3 with TRBJ2-7, with 10 bases that match TRBD1. The junction had 5 bases not matched to a gene; V was cut back by 2 bases and J by 7 bases. The germline V gene has CDR1 LGHNA and CDR2 YSLEER. The CDR3 extends over 14 amino acids.

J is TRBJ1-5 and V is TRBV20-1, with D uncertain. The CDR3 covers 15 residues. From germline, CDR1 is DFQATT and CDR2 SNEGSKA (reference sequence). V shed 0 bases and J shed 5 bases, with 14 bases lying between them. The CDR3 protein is CSARDQAKWDQPQHF. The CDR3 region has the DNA TGCAGTGCTAGAGATCAGGCGAAGTGGGATCAGCCCCAGCATTTT.

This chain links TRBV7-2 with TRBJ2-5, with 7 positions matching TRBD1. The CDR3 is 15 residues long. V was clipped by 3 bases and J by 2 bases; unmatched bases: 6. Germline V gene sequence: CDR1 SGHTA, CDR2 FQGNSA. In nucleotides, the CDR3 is TGTGCCAGCAGCTTCGGGACAGACTTTCAAGAGACCCAGTACTTC. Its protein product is CASSFGTDFQETQYF. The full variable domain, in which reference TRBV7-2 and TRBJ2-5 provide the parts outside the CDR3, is GAGVSQSPSNKVTEKGKDVELRCDPISGHTALYWYRQSLGQGLEFLIYFQGNSAPDKSGLPSDRFSAERTGGSVSTLTIQRTQQEDSAVYLCASSFGTDFQETQYFGPGTRLLVL.

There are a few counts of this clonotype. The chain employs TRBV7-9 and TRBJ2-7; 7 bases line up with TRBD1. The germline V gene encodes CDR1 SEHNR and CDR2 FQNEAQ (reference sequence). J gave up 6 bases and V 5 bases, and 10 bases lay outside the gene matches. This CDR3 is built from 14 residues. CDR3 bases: TGTGCCAGCAGCCTTCGGGACAGCAAGGTCGAGCAGTACTTC. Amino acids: CASSLRDSKVEQYF.

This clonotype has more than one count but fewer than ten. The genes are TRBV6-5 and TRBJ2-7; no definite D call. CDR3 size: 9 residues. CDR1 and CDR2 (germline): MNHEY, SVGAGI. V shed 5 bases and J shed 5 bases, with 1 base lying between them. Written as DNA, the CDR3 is TGTGCCAGCAGTGACGAGCAGTACTTC. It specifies CASSDEQYF.

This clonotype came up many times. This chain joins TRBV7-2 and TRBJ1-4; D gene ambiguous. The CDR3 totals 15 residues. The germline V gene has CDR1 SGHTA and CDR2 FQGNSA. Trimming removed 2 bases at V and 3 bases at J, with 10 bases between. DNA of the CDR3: TGTGCCAGCAGCTTACGTCGAGGTTCTAATGAAAAACTGTTTTTT. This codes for CASSLRRGSNEKLFF.

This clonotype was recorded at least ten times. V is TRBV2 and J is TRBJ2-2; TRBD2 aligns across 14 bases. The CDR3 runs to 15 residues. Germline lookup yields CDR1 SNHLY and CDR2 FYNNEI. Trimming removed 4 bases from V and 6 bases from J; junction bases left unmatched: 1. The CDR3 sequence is CASSGLAGGAGELFF. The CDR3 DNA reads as TGTGCCAGCAGTGGACTAGCGGGGGGGGCCGGGGAGCTGTTTTTT.

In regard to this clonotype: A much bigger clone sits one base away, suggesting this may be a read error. CDR3 loop: CSASSGECETQYF. DNA for the CDR3: TGCAGTGCTAGCTCCGGGGAGTGTGAGACCCAGTACTTC. The chain recombines TRBV20-1 with TRBJ2-5; a possible D gene is TRBD2 (5 bases). V was trimmed by 3 bases and J by 5 bases, leaving 13 bases between them. The CDR3 length is 13 residues. Looked up from germline, CDR1 is DFQATT and CDR2 is SNEGSKA (reference sequence).